This is a list of T cell receptor beta chains from one sample in a study of human versus mouse CDR3 diversity and MHC coevolution. TCRdb's table, derived via immunoSEQ multiplex PCR, lists solely in-frame clones and lacks some. The sample contains some 60,000 clones, approximately 94% of which appear only once. The specimen sequenced was naive CD4+ T cells from blood. The receptors derive from a person aged 55 to 69 in good health. Each CDR3 is given with its conserved first and last residue. Each record gives: D gene, V gene, J gene, clone size, CDR3 DNA, CDR3 protein. D genes are given only for firm matches. For some rows the clone size is stated as once, few or many, or as a class when expanded; others skip it.

>.|TRBV9|TRBJ2-7|once
TGTGCCAGCAGCGAGTCCGTACTGAGCTCCTACGAGCAGTACTTC
CASSESVLSSYEQYF
>TRBD2|TRBV9|TRBJ2-7|.
TGTGCCAGCAGCGCTAGGACTAGCGGAGCCTACGAGCAGTACTTC
CASSARTSGAYEQYF
>.|TRBV30|TRBJ2-1|once
TGTGCCTGGAGTGTTTCCGGACTGGGGAGTTACGGTGAGCAGTTCTTC
CAWSVSGLGSYGEQFF
>TRBD2|TRBV6-1|TRBJ2-3|.
TGTGCCAGCAGTGAAGGGCGGGAGGGTACGCAGTATTTT
CASSEGREGTQYF
>.|TRBV5-4|TRBJ2-7|.
TGTGCCAGCAGCTTGGGGGGCGCGAAAACCTACGAGCAGTACTTC
CASSLGGAKTYEQYF
>TRBD1|TRBV4-1|TRBJ1-5|.
TGCGCCAGCAGCCAAGACCCACAGGGGCGCAATCAGCCCCAGCATTTT
CASSQDPQGRNQPQHF
>.|TRBV29-1|TRBJ1-2|.
TGCAGCACCCTTGAGGGGGGGGACTATGGCTACACCTTC
CSTLEGGDYGYTF
>TRBD2|TRBV19|TRBJ2-3|.
TGTGCCAGTAGGGCTAGCGGTGCCGATACGCAGTATTTT
CASRASGADTQYF
>.|TRBV7-2|TRBJ2-3|.
TGTGCCAGCAGCTATTGGCCTGGCACAGATACGCAGTATTTT
CASSYWPGTDTQYF
>.|TRBV5-4|TRBJ1-4|.
TGTGCCAGCAGCTTGGATCACGGGGAAAAACTGTTTTTT
CASSLDHGEKLFF
>TRBD2|TRBV5-1|TRBJ2-3|once
TGCGCCAGCAGCTCCGGACTAGCCCATACAGATACGCAGTATTTT
CASSSGLAHTDTQYF
>TRBD2|TRBV30|TRBJ2-1|.
TGTGCCTGGGGCTGGAGCGGGAGTTTGATTAAGGGGGGCTACAATGAGCAGTTCTTC
CAWGWSGSLIKGGYNEQFF
>.|TRBV11-3|TRBJ2-1|.
TGTGCCAGCAGCCCCCCCACACGGGTCAATGAGCAGTTCTTC
CASSPPTRVNEQFF
>TRBD2|TRBV6-5|TRBJ2-1|.
TGTGCCAGCAGTTACTCGGCTAGCGGGAGTCTCGGTGAGCAGTTCTTC
CASSYSASGSLGEQFF
>.|TRBV7-9|TRBJ2-5|.
TGTGCCAGCAGCTTATCGGGAGCGGGAGAGACCCAGTACTTC
CASSLSGAGETQYF
>TRBD1|TRBV6-5|TRBJ2-7|.
TGTGCCAGCAGTTACTCGAATGCAGGGGGCGGGTACGAGCAGTACTTC
CASSYSNAGGGYEQYF
>TRBD2|TRBV7-6|TRBJ2-1|.
TGTGCCAGCAGCTTAGAGCCACCTGGGACTAGCGGGAGTCGGAGTGAGCAGTTCTTC
CASSLEPPGTSGSRSEQFF
>TRBD1|TRBV29-1|TRBJ1-2|.
TGCAGCGTTGGACATACTTATCAGGGGGATGGCTACACCTTC
CSVGHTYQGDGYTF
>TRBD1|TRBV19|TRBJ1-2|few
TGTGCCAGTAGTATTCTAGGACAGGGGGGTGGTGGCTACACCTTC
CASSILGQGGGGYTF
>.|TRBV11-1|TRBJ2-5|.
TGTGCCAGCAGCTTGCCCTGGCTAGCAGGTCAAGAGACCCAGTACTTC
CASSLPWLAGQETQYF
>TRBD2|TRBV7-2|TRBJ2-7|.
TGTGCCAGCAGCTTCCCTAGCGGGAGCTACGAGCAGTACTTC
CASSFPSGSYEQYF
>TRBD2|TRBV19|TRBJ2-1|.
TGTGCCAGTACCCCCAGGACTAGCGGGAGGTATGAGCAGTTCTTC
CASTPRTSGRYEQFF
>.|TRBV6-1|TRBJ1-4|.
TGTGCCAGCAGTGAAAACCGGGTTTCTTATGAAAAACTGTTTTTT
CASSENRVSYEKLFF
>TRBD2|TRBV6-5|TRBJ2-5|.
TGTGCCAGCAGTTACTTCTCGGGGGGGAGTGGAGAGACCCAGTACTTC
CASSYFSGGSGETQYF
>TRBD2|TRBV10-1|TRBJ2-4|.
TGCGCCAGCAGTGAGTCGCGGGGGGACGAAAACATTCAGTACTTC
CASSESRGDENIQYF
>TRBD1|TRBV18|TRBJ1-2|.
TGTGCCAGCTCTCAAAGCCGGGACAGCTATGGCTACACCTTC
CASSQSRDSYGYTF
>.|TRBV5-1|TRBJ2-7|.
TGCGCCAGCAGCTTTGGAGGGAGGTCATACGAGCAGTACTTC
CASSFGGRSYEQYF
>TRBD1|TRBV19|TRBJ2-7|.
TGTGCCAGTAGTATCCCCGCCAGGGGGTCCGAGCAGTACTTC
CASSIPARGSEQYF
>TRBD2|TRBV15|TRBJ2-2|.
TGTGCCACCAGCAGAGTGCGGGGGGCGATTCAAGCCGGGGAGCTGTTTTTT
CATSRVRGAIQAGELFF
>TRBD1|TRBV12-5|TRBJ2-7|.
TGTGCTAGTGGTTTAGTAGGACAGGGGGCTTACGAGCAGTACTTC
CASGLVGQGAYEQYF
>TRBD2|TRBV5-1|TRBJ2-5|.
TGCGCCAGCAGCCGCCTAGCGGGAGTAGGGGAAGAGACCCAGTACTTC
CASSRLAGVGEETQYF
>.|TRBV5-1|TRBJ2-7|.
TGCGCCAGCAGCAGGGGACCTCCCGGAGGGGTGAACGAGCAGTACTTC
CASSRGPPGGVNEQYF
>TRBD2|TRBV7-8|TRBJ2-1|.
TGTGCCAGCAGCTTAGGCGGGGGGGGTGTACTTGGTGCGCAGTTCTTC
CASSLGGGGVLGAQFF
>.|TRBV7-8|TRBJ2-5|.
TGTGCCAGCAGCTTTTCGAACCGCAACAGGGCCGCCGAGACCCAGTACTTC
CASSFSNRNRAAETQYF
>.|TRBV5-5|TRBJ1-2|.
TGTGCCAGCAGCTTGGGGGCGGGGGGCTACACCTTC
CASSLGAGGYTF
>TRBD1|TRBV19|TRBJ2-1|once
TGTGCCAGTAGTCCCACCCCCCCGGGGACAGGGGTCTCGGAGCAGTTCTTC
CASSPTPPGTGVSEQFF
>.|TRBV7-9|TRBJ2-1|.
TGTGCCAGCAGCTTGAGCAATGAGCAGTTCTTC
CASSLSNEQFF
>.|TRBV15|TRBJ1-6|.
TGTGCCACCAGCAGAGAATCGTCTTCACCCCTCCACTTT
CATSRESSSPLHF
>.|TRBV2|TRBJ2-7|.
TGTGCCAGCATGACTGCCTACGAGCAGTACTTC
CASMTAYEQYF
>.|TRBV5-1|TRBJ2-6|few
TGCGCCAGCACCGCCGACAACTCTGGGGCCAACGTCCTGACTTTC
CASTADNSGANVLTF
>.|TRBV5-1|TRBJ2-4|.
TGCGCCAGCAGCTCGGACGGGGGGCGCGGGGACATTCAGTACTTC
CASSSDGGRGDIQYF